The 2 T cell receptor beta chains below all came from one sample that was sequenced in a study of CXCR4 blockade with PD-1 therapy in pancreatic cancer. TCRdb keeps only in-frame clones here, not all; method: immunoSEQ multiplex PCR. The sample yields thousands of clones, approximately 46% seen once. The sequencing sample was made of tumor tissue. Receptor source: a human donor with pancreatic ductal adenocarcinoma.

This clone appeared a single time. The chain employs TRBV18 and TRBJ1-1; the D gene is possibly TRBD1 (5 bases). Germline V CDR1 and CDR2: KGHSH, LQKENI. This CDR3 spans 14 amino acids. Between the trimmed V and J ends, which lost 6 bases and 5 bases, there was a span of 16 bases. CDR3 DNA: TGTGCCAGCTCTCTGGACTGGGGGGGGACTGAAGCTTTCTTT. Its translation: CASSLDWGGTEAFF.

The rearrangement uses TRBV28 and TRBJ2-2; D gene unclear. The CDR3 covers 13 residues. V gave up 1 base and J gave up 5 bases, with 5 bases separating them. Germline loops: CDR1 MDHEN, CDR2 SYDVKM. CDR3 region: CASSLSLTGELFF. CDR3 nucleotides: TGTGCCAGCAGTTTATCCTTGACCGGGGAGCTGTTTTTT.